This T cell receptor (beta chain) emerged from a study of CXCR3-negative and CXCR3-positive naive CD8 T cells. Findings of the study overall: Comparison of naive cells showed more hydrophobic TRB CDR3s in CXCR3-positive than in CXCR3-negative naive cells. The study found comparably high diversity in both naive subsets and much lower diversity in memory CD8+ cells. Memory cells diverged, while naive CXCR3-positive and CXCR3-negative cells had similar TRBV-TRBJ usage.

This CDR3 is built from 14 residues. CDR1 and CDR2 from the germline V gene are SQVTM and ANQGSEA. UMI-tagged TRB cDNA libraries were built via 5' RACE. Reprocessing the 5' RACE reads, TCRdb reports a single entry for every CDR3 protein and omits DNA. The sample includes approximately 90,000 distinct CDR3 sequences. Naive CD8+ T lymphocytes were specified as CD45RO-CCR7+CD27+CD95-. With respect to this clonotype: The antigen is undetermined.

The source of this sequence is a human donor in good health. Some clones in this sample may be carry-over from other donors' samples. The chain joins TRBV29-1 to TRBJ2-1; no DNA is available, so the TRBD2 call from TCRdb remains unchecked. Sequencing used naive CXCR3+ CD8+ T cells from blood. The subset here: CD45RO-CCR7+CD27+CD95- naive CD8+ T cells expressing CXCR3 (TNR3+). CDR3 protein: CSGIAGGVSNEQFF.